The subject of this entry is one TCR beta chain. Original processing notes: Scientists estimated how many nucleated cells there were by amplifying reference gene primers. Data came from immunoSEQ multiplex PCR; TCRdb stores just in-frame clones and leaves some out. V and J calls and clone size are given by that table; D and trimming were obtained from the DNA. The profile covers tens of thousands of clones, with 75% to 85% appearing a single time and 25% to 35% taken by the ten largest. CDR1 ENHRY and CDR2 SYGVKD come from the germline V gene. Trimming removed 6 bases from V and 5 bases from J, with 13 bases in between. The CDR3 runs to 14 residues. The sample belongs to a study of blood T cell repertoires in COVID-19. Study-wide context: T cells, B-cell-depleted T cells, or PBMCs provided the cDNA or gDNA that served as material.

The clonotype was recovered from a woman aged 80 or over with acute or convalescent COVID-19. Sequencing input: peripheral blood. The gene calls are TRBV10-3 and TRBJ2-2, with no clear D. CDR3 protein: CAISPSVPTGELFF. Written as DNA, the CDR3 is TGTGCCATCAGCCCCTCGGTGCCTACCGGGGAGCTGTTTTTT.